These 32 T cell receptor beta chains were all obtained from the same sample, sequenced in a study of cytomegalovirus exposure and HLA in healthy donors. Measured with immunoSEQ multiplex PCR; TCRdb has only the in-frame clones, and not every one. The sample has about 330,000 clones, 86% seen once. Sequencing used PBMCs. Receptors originate from a young woman in good health and CMV-seronegative.

CDR3 in DNA: TGTGCCAGCAGCTCCGGGACTAGCGGTACCTACGAGCAGTACTTC. Protein: CASSSGTSGTYEQYF. The V call is TRBV5-6, the J call TRBJ2-7; 11 nucleotides match TRBD2. V dropped 3 bases and J dropped 2; count of bases not matched to a gene: 4. This CDR3 spans 15 amino acids. The germline CDR1 and CDR2 sequences are SGHDT and YYEEEE. Full variable domain (missing parts from reference TRBV5-6 and TRBJ2-7): DAGVTQSPTHLIKTRGQQVTLRCSPKSGHDTVSWYQQALGQGPQFIFQYYEEEERQRGNFPDRFSGHQFPNYSSELNVNALLLGDSALYLCASSSGTSGTYEQYFGPGTRLTVT.

The chain recombines TRBV29-1 with TRBJ2-2, with a weak D call TRBD1 (5 bases). V was shortened by 1 base and J by 7 bases, with 7 bases between the two germline ends. The V gene's germline CDR1 is SQVTM and CDR2 ANQGSEA. This CDR3 region has 12 residues. CDR3 protein: CSVEGGFGELFF. CDR3 coding DNA: TGCAGCGTTGAAGGGGGCTTCGGGGAGCTGTTTTTT.

The chain has TRBV5-1 and TRBJ2-7; 7 bases agree with TRBD2. Germline V gene data show CDR1 as SGHRS and CDR2 as YFSETQ. This CDR3 has 14 amino acids. V lost 3 bases and J lost 0; bases outside the gene matches: 3. CDR3 bases: TGCGCCAGCAGCTCGACTAGCACCTCCTACGAGCAGTACTTC. Translation: CASSSTSTSYEQYF.

This clone appeared a few times. The rearrangement links TRBV11-2 to TRBJ2-7, with 7 bases lining up with TRBD1. The CDR3 is 15 amino acids. Germline V gene lookup returns CDR1 SGHAT and CDR2 FQNNGV. V dropped 0 bases and J dropped 3; count of bases not matched to a gene: 5. The CDR3 is CASSLDRDRDYEQYF. DNA for the CDR3: TGTGCCAGCAGCTTAGATCGCGACAGGGACTACGAGCAGTACTTC.

The chain combines TRBV19 with TRBJ1-3; a weak D match, TRBD1 (5 bases). The CDR3 runs 16 residues. Trimming cost V 6 bases and J 0 bases, with 15 bases left between them. Germline CDR1 LNHDA, CDR2 SQIVND (reference sequence). CDR3 in DNA: TGTGCCAGTAGCCTTGACAGTTCAGGCTCTGGAAACACCATATATTTT. It translates to CASSLDSSGSGNTIYF.

The chain couples TRBV4-2 to TRBJ2-1, with TRBD2 identical over 8 bases. J lost 6 bases, V lost 0 bases, and 13 bases had no gene match. The CDR3 spans 18 residues. The germline CDR1 and CDR2 sequences are LGHNA and YNFKEQ. The CDR3 sequence is CASSQDPPSGLGGNEQFF. As DNA, the CDR3 is TGTGCCAGCAGCCAAGATCCCCCCTCGGGACTAGGGGGCAATGAGCAGTTCTTC.

About this clone: Additional DNA sequences in this sample encode the identical CDR3. V usage is TRBV30 and J usage is TRBJ2-1; D perhaps matches TRBD2 (6 bases). With 1 base removed from V and 1 base from J, the gap between germline ends came to 11 bases. The CDR3 consists of 15 residues. Germline lookup yields CDR1 GTSNPN and CDR2 SVGIG (reference sequence). The CDR3, as DNA: TGTGCCTGGAGTGGGGGAGGCGGATCCTACAATGAGCAGTTCTTC. This codes for CAWSGGGGSYNEQFF.

The chain recombines TRBV5-1 with TRBJ2-7, with a tentative D call TRBD2 (6 bases). Germline V gene lookup returns CDR1 SGHRS and CDR2 YFSETQ. The CDR3 sequence is 15 residues long. Trimming left V 0 bases short and J 3 bases short, with 13 bases between. As DNA, the CDR3 is TGCGCCAGCAGCTTGGGACTAGGCTCTTTCTACGAGCAGTACTTC. The encoded protein is CASSLGLGSFYEQYF.

The chain employs TRBV2 and TRBJ2-5; 9 nucleotides line up with TRBD2. CDR1 is SNHLY and CDR2 is FYNNEI in the germline V gene. The CDR3 totals 11 residues. V shed 7 bases and J 9 bases; nucleotides not matched to a gene: 3. Here the CDR3 reads CASNAGGAQYF. The CDR3 coding sequence is TGTGCCAGCAACGCGGGGGGGGCCCAGTACTTC.

This sequence joins TRBV4-1 and TRBJ1-1, with TRBD1 matching 7 bases. Germline V gene sequence: CDR1 MGHRA, CDR2 YSYEKL. The CDR3 extends over 15 amino acids. The V and J ends lost 3 bases and 0 bases, in that order; junction bases with no gene match: 4. CDR3: CASSHVDRMNTEAFF. Written as DNA, the CDR3 is TGCGCCAGCAGCCATGTGGACAGGATGAACACTGAAGCTTTCTTT.

This clone has only one observation. The chain links TRBV4-1 to TRBJ2-5, with 12 bases matching TRBD2. Germline V lookup: CDR1 MGHRA, CDR2 YSYEKL. The CDR3 runs 15 residues. Unmatched junction bases numbered 1, after V lost 1 base and J lost 4 bases. The CDR3 protein is CASSQVLAGGETQYF. CDR3 coding DNA: TGCGCCAGCAGCCAAGTACTAGCGGGAGGAGAGACCCAGTACTTC.

A few counts support this clone. V gene TRBV19 combines with J gene TRBJ2-7; the match to TRBD1 covers 12 bases. With 5 bases clipped from V and 7 bases from J, the junction kept 9 bases outside the gene matches. This CDR3 region has 15 residues. The germline V gene has CDR1 LNHDA and CDR2 SQIVND (reference sequence). CDR3 region: CASSAMGQGAREQYF. The CDR3 coding sequence is TGTGCCAGTAGTGCGATGGGACAGGGGGCGCGGGAGCAGTACTTC.

In this sample, this clone turned up a few times. The genes are TRBV6-1 and TRBJ2-1; 8 bases are shared with TRBD2. Germline V gives CDR1 MNHNS, CDR2 SASEGT. Trimming at V came to 4 bases and at J to 6 bases, leaving 2 bases not matched to a gene. CDR3 length equals 13 residues. The CDR3 protein is CASSGLAGNEQFF. The CDR3, as DNA: TGTGCCAGCAGTGGGCTAGCGGGCAATGAGCAGTTCTTC.

V usage is TRBV7-2 and J usage is TRBJ2-1; maybe TRBD2 (5 bases). Germline values: CDR1 SGHTA, CDR2 FQGNSA. V gave up 1 base and J gave up 8 bases, with 12 bases separating them. CDR3 length equals 14 residues. Here the CDR3 reads CASSLVASIHEQFF. In nucleotides, the CDR3 is TGTGCCAGCAGCTTAGTTGCTAGCATCCATGAGCAGTTCTTC.

V usage is TRBV5-1 and J usage is TRBJ2-2; 8 nucleotides align to TRBD1. The V gene's germline CDR1 is SGHRS and CDR2 YFSETQ. V lost 4 bases, J lost 1 base, and 3 bases stayed unmatched. This CDR3 contains 15 residues. This CDR3 reads CASSQGTGNTGELFF. The CDR3 coding sequence is TGCGCCAGCAGCCAAGGGACAGGGAACACCGGGGAGCTGTTTTTT.

The gene calls are TRBV15 and TRBJ2-3, with 7 bases identical to TRBD2. V shed 2 bases, J shed 0 bases, and the junction held 8 bases outside the gene matches. This CDR3 spans 17 amino acids. Germline lookup yields CDR1 LNHNV and CDR2 YYDKDF (reference sequence). Here the CDR3 DNA reads TGTGCCACCAGCAGACCCCGCGGGGAGGGGAGCACAGATACGCAGTATTTT. Amino acid sequence: CATSRPRGEGSTDTQYF.

The chain carries TRBV5-1 and TRBJ1-1; 8 bases match TRBD1. From germline, CDR1 is SGHRS and CDR2 YFSETQ. With V trimmed by 4 bases and J by 6 bases, 5 bases remained unmatched. The CDR3 length is 13 residues. The CDR3 sequence: CASSAGQGSEAFF. In DNA form, the CDR3 reads TGCGCCAGCAGCGCTGGACAGGGATCTGAAGCTTTCTTT.

V and J are TRBV11-3 and TRBJ2-7, with D unresolved. The CDR3 has 13 amino acids. The germline V and J ends were trimmed by 0 bases and 3 bases, with 6 bases remaining between them. Germline values: CDR1 SGHNT, CDR2 YENEEA. CDR3 region: CASSLDVVYEQYF. The CDR3 bases are TGTGCCAGCAGCTTAGATGTAGTCTACGAGCAGTACTTC.

The chain couples TRBV27 to TRBJ2-3; 7 bases match TRBD1. V was pared by 6 bases and J by 2 bases, with 11 bases of the junction left unmatched. The CDR3 extends over 16 amino acids. Germline V gene sequence: CDR1 MNHEY, CDR2 SMNVEV (reference sequence). CDR3 sequence: CASSPQGDGDTDTQYF. The DNA of the CDR3 is TGTGCCAGCAGCCCTCAGGGGGATGGGGACACAGATACGCAGTATTTT.

This chain connects TRBV11-1 to TRBJ2-7; D perhaps matches TRBD2 (6 bases). V was cut by 1 base and J by 4 bases, with 17 bases left in between. The CDR3 length is 16 residues. Per the germline V gene, CDR1 is SGHAT and CDR2 is FQDESV (reference sequence). CDR3 region: CASSLEVWDSDYEQYF. CDR3 DNA: TGTGCCAGCAGCTTAGAGGTTTGGGACTCCGATTACGAGCAGTACTTC. The variable domain in full, with the rest retrieved from reference TRBV11-1 and TRBJ2-7, is EAEVAQSPRYKITEKSQAVAFWCDPISGHATLYWYRQILGQGPELLVQFQDESVVDDSQLPKDRFSAERLKGVDSTLKIQPAELGDSAMYLCASSLEVWDSDYEQYFGPGTRLTVT.

This chain connects TRBV15 to TRBJ1-1; 10 nucleotides match TRBD1. V dropped 2 bases and J dropped 4; count of bases not matched to a gene: 4. Germline V gene data show CDR1 as LNHNV and CDR2 as YYDKDF (reference sequence). The CDR3 sequence is 15 residues long. The CDR3 is CATSRSRDRGTEAFF. CDR3 nucleotides: TGTGCCACCAGCAGAAGCCGGGACAGGGGCACTGAAGCTTTCTTT.

This clone was seen many times. This chain connects TRBV7-9 to TRBJ1-3, with D perhaps TRBD1 (5 bases). CDR1 is SEHNR and CDR2 is FQNEAQ in the germline V gene (reference sequence). V lost 1 base and J lost 4, with 14 bases in between. The CDR3 loop spans 16 amino acids. The CDR3 nucleotides are TGTGCCAGCAGCTTAGAAGGAACAGGCTCCGGAAACACCATATATTTT. Its translation: CASSLEGTGSGNTIYF.

V and J are TRBV27 and TRBJ1-1; D may be TRBD1 (5 bases). CDR1 and CDR2 (germline): MNHEY, SMNVEV (reference sequence). Trimming shortened V by 8 bases and J by 1 base, and 20 bases separated the two germline ends. The CDR3 spans 16 residues. Here the CDR3 reads CASSPRRPGGNTEAFF. DNA of the CDR3: TGTGCCAGCTCTCCGAGGAGGCCCGGGGGGAACACTGAAGCTTTCTTT.

The V and J genes are TRBV6-1 and TRBJ2-3; 9 positions match TRBD2. Germline trimming cut 7 bases from V and 5 bases from J; bases unmatched to any gene: 10. Germline values: CDR1 MNHNS, CDR2 SASEGT. The CDR3 has 15 residues. In DNA form, the CDR3 reads TGTGCCAGCACCGGTAGCGGGAGTTTCGTAGATACGCAGTATTTT. Its protein is CASTGSGSFVDTQYF.

This chain connects TRBV28 to TRBJ1-1; D unresolved. Between the trimmed V and J ends, which lost 6 bases and 4 bases, there was a span of 12 bases. The CDR3 loop spans 13 amino acids. CDR1 is MDHEN, CDR2 SYDVKM, per germline. CDR3 protein: CASSLRETTEAFF. CDR3 DNA: TGTGCCAGCAGCCTCCGGGAGACCACTGAAGCTTTCTTT.

There are a few counts of this clone. The J gene is TRBJ2-7, the V gene TRBV4-1, with D possibly being TRBD1 (5 bases). The CDR3 is 14 residues long. CDR1 is MGHRA, CDR2 YSYEKL, per germline. Between the trimmed V and J ends, which lost 2 bases and 3 bases, there was a span of 11 bases. The DNA for the CDR3 is TGCGCCAGCAGCCAACCCAGGGAAAGCTACGAGCAGTACTTC. Protein product: CASSQPRESYEQYF.

The chain is built from TRBV9 and TRBJ2-2; D unclear. The ends were cut back, 2 bases at V and 0 bases at J, with 8 bases in the middle. Germline CDR1 reads SGDLS; CDR2 reads YYNGEE. The CDR3 spans 15 residues. CDR3 region: CASSVLTPNTGELFF. DNA of the CDR3: TGTGCCAGCAGCGTCCTAACTCCGAACACCGGGGAGCTGTTTTTT.

The chain joins TRBV7-3 to TRBJ2-5; 7 bases line up with TRBD1. This CDR3 has 14 residues. Germline V lookup: CDR1 SGHTA, CDR2 FQGTGA. After removal of 5 bases from V and 3 bases from J, the junction contained 6 bases not matched to a gene. The CDR3 reads CASSPQTGKETQYF. Written as DNA, the CDR3 is TGTGCCAGCAGCCCACAGACAGGGAAAGAGACCCAGTACTTC. The entire variable domain, with the rest obtained from reference TRBV7-3 and TRBJ2-5, is as follows: GAGVSQTPSNKVTEKGKYVELRCDPISGHTALYWYRQSLGQGPEFLIYFQGTGAADDSGLPNDRFFAVRPEGSVSTLKIQRTERGDSAVYLCASSPQTGKETQYFGPGTRLLVL.

Only one count was recorded for this clone. This rearrangement joins TRBV6-5 to TRBJ1-4; 8 positions agree with TRBD1. Unmatched junction bases numbered 7, after V lost 5 bases and J lost 8 bases. This CDR3 is built from 14 residues. Per the germline V gene, CDR1 is MNHEY and CDR2 is SVGAGI. DNA for the CDR3: TGTGCCAGCAGTCCGGACAGGGCTAGGGAAAAACTGTTTTTT. This translates into CASSPDRAREKLFF.

CDR3 DNA: TGCGCCAGCAGCCAACAAGCGGGAGGAGAGACCCAGTACTTC. Its translation is CASSQQAGGETQYF. This sequence joins TRBV4-1 and TRBJ2-5; 9 bases are shared with TRBD2. The length of the CDR3 is 14 residues. CDR1 MGHRA and CDR2 YSYEKL come from the germline V gene. The J segment lost 4 bases and the V segment lost 2 bases, leaving 2 bases of the junction unmatched.

This chain uses TRBV13 with TRBJ2-7; 9 bases agree with TRBD2. CDR1 and CDR2 (germline): PRHDT, FYEKMQ (reference sequence). J gave up 5 bases and V 5 bases, and 7 bases lay outside the gene matches. The CDR3 has 14 amino acids. The CDR3 nucleotides are TGTGCCAGCAGCCGACGGCGGGAGGGCAACGAGCAGTACTTC. It encodes CASSRRREGNEQYF. Filled out from reference TRBV13 and TRBJ2-7, the complete variable domain reads AAGVIQSPRHLIKEKRETATLKCYPIPRHDTVYWYQQGPGQDPQFLISFYEKMQSDKGSIPDRFSAQQFSDYHSELNMSSLELGDSALYFCASSRRREGNEQYFGPGTRLTVT.

V gene TRBV5-4 combines with J gene TRBJ2-7, with D tentatively TRBD1 (6 bases). Trimming pared 4 bases from V and 6 bases from J, leaving 17 bases between. There are 14 residues in the CDR3. Germline CDR1 reads SGHNT; CDR2 reads YYREEE (reference sequence). CDR3 loop: CASSGNRVGGEQYF. As DNA, the CDR3 is TGTGCCAGCAGCGGGAACAGGGTAGGGGGCGAGCAGTACTTC.